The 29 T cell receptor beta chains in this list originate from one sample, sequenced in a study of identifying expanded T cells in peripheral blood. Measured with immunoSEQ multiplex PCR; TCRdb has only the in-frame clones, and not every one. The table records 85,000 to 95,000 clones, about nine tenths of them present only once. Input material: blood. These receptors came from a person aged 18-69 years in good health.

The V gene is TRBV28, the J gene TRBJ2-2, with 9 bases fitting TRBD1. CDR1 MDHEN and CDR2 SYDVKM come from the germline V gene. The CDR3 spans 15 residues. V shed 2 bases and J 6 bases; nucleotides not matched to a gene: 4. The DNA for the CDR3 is TGTGCCAGCAGTTTAGGGGACAGGGAGGCCGGGGAGCTGTTTTTT. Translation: CASSLGDREAGELFF.

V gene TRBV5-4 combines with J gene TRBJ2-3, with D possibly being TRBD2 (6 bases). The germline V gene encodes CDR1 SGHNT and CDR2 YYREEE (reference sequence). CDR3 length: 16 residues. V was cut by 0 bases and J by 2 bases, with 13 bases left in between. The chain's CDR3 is CASSLGAWGDTDTQYF. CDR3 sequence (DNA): TGTGCCAGCAGCTTGGGGGCTTGGGGGGACACAGATACGCAGTATTTT. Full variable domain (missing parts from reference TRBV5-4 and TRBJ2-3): ETGVTQSPTHLIKTRGQQVTLRCSSQSGHNTVSWYQQALGQGPQFIFQYYREEENGRGNFPPRFSGLQFPNYSSELNVNALELDDSALYLCASSLGAWGDTDTQYFGPGTRLTVL.

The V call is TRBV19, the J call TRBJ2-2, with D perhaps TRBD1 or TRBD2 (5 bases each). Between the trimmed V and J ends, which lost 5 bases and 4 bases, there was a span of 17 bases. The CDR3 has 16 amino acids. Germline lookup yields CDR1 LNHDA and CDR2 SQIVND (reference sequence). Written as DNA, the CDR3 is TGTGCCAGTAGTCCCCGGGGTAGGGGCAGCACCGGGGAGCTGTTTTTT. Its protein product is CASSPRGRGSTGELFF.

The CDR3 DNA follows: TGTGCCAGCAGAGCCGGGACTAGCGGCTACAATGAGCAGTTCTTC. This encodes CASRAGTSGYNEQFF. The chain uses TRBV5-4 and TRBJ2-1; TRBD2 aligns across 11 bases. The CDR3 spans 15 residues. Unmatched junction bases numbered 4, after V lost 5 bases and J lost 3 bases. In germline, CDR1 is SGHNT, CDR2 YYREEE (reference sequence). The variable domain in full, completed from reference TRBV5-4 and TRBJ2-1, reads ETGVTQSPTHLIKTRGQQVTLRCSSQSGHNTVSWYQQALGQGPQFIFQYYREEENGRGNFPPRFSGLQFPNYSSELNVNALELDDSALYLCASRAGTSGYNEQFFGPGTRLTVL.

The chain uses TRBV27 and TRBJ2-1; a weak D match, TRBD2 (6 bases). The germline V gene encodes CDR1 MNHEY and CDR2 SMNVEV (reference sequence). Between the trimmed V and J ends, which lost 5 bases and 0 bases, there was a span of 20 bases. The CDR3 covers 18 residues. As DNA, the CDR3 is TGTGCCAGCAGTCCCCGGGGGAGCACCCTGAGCTCCTACAATGAGCAGTTCTTC. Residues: CASSPRGSTLSSYNEQFF.

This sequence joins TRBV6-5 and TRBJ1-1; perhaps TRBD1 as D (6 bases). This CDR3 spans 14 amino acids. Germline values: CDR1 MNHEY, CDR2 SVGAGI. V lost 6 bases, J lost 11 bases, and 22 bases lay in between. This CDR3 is CASSLQGGTHGAFF. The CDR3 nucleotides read TGTGCCAGCAGCTTACAGGGAGGGACCCATGGGGCTTTCTTT.

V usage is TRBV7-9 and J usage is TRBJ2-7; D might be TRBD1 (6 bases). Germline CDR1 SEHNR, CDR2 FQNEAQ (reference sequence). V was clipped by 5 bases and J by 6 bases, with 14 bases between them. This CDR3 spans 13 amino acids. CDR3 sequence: CASSQQTGPEQYF. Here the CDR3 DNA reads TGTGCCAGCAGCCAACAGACAGGTCCCGAGCAGTACTTC.

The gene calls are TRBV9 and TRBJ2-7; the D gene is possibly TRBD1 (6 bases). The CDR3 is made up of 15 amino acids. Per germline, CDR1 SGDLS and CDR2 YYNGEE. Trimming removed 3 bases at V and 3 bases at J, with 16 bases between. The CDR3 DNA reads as TGTGCCAGCAGCGCAATGGGGACATTCGACTACGAGCAGTACTTC. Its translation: CASSAMGTFDYEQYF.

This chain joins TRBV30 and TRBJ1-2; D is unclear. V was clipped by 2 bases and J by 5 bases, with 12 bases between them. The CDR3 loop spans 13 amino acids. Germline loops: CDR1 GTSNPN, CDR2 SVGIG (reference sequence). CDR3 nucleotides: TGTGCCTGGAGTAAGGGTGGGAAATATGGCTACACCTTC. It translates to CAWSKGGKYGYTF.

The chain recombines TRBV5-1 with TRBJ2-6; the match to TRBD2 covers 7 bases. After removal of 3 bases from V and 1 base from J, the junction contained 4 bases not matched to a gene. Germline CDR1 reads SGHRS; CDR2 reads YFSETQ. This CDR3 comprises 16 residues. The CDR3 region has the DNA TGCGCCAGCAGCTCGGGGGGTATGTCTGGGGCCAACGTCCTGACTTTC. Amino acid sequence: CASSSGGMSGANVLTF.

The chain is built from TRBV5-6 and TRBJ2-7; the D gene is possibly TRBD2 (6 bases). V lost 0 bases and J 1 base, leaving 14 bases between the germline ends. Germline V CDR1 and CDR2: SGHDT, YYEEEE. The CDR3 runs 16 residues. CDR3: CASSLGVAGRSYEQYF. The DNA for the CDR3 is TGTGCCAGCAGCTTGGGTGTGGCGGGGAGATCCTACGAGCAGTACTTC.

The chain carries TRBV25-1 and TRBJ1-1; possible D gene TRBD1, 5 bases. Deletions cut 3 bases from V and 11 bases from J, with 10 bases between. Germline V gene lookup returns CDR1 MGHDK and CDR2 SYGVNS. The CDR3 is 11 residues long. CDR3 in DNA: TGTGCCAGCAGTGACAGGGTTGGGGCTTTCTTT. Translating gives CASSDRVGAFF.

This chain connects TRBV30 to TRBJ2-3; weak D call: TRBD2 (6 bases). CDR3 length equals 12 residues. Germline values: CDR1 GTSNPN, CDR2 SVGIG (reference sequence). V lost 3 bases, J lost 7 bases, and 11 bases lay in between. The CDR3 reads CAWRDGRYTQYF. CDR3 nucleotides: TGTGCCTGGAGGGATGGGAGGTATACGCAGTATTTT.

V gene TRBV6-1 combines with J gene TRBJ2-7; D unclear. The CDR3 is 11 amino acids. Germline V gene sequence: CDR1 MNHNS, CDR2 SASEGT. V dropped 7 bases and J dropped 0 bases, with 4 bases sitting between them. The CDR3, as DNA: TGTGCCAGCACGAGCTCCTACGAGCAGTACTTC. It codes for CASTSSYEQYF.

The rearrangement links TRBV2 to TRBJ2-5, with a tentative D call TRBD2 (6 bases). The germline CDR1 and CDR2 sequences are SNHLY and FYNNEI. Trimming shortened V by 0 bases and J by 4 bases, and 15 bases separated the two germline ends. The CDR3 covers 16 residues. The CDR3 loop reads CASSEARRLVGETQYF. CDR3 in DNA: TGTGCCAGCAGTGAAGCGCGGAGACTAGTCGGAGAGACCCAGTACTTC.

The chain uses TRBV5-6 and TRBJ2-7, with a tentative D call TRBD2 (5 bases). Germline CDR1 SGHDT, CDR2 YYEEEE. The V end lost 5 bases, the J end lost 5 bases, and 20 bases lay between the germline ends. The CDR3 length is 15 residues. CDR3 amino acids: CASRARALGVHEQYF. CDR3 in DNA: TGTGCCAGCAGGGCGCGGGCCCTCGGGGTCCACGAGCAGTACTTC.

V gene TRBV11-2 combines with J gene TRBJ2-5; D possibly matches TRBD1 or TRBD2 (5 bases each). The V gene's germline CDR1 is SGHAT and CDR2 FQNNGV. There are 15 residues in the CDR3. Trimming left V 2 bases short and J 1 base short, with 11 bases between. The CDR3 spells CASSLRAGSQETQYF. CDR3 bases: TGTGCCAGCAGCTTACGGGCAGGGAGCCAAGAGACCCAGTACTTC.

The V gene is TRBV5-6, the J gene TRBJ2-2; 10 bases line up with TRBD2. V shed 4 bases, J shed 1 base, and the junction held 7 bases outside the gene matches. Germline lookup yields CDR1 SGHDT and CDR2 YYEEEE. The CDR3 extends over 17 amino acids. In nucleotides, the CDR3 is TGTGCCAGCAGCCCTCCAGCGGGGGGGCTGAACACCGGGGAGCTGTTTTTT. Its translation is CASSPPAGGLNTGELFF.

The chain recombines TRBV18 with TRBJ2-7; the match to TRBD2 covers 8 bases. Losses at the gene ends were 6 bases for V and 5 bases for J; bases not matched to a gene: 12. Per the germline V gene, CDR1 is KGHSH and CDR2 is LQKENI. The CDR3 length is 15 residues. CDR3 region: CASSPFSGGNNEQYF. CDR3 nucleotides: TGTGCCAGCTCCCCCTTCAGCGGGGGTAACAACGAGCAGTACTTC.

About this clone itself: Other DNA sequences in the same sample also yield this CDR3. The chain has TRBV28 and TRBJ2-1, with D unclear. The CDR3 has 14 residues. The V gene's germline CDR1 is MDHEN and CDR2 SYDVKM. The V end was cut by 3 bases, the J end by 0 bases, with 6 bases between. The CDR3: CASSFPSSYNEQFF. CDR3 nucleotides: TGTGCCAGCAGTTTTCCCAGCTCCTACAATGAGCAGTTCTTC.

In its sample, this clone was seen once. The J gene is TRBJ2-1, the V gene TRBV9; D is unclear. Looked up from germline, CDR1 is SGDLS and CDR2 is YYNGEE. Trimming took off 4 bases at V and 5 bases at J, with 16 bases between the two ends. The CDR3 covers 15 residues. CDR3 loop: CASSSLAVRNNEQFF. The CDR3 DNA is TGTGCCAGCAGCTCCCTGGCTGTACGAAACAATGAGCAGTTCTTC.

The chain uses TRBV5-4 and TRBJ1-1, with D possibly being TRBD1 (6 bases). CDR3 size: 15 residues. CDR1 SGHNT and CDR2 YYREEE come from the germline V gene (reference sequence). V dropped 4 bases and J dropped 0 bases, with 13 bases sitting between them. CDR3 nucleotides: TGTGCCAGCAGCCGCACTACAGGGATGAACACTGAAGCTTTCTTT. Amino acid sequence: CASSRTTGMNTEAFF.

CDR3 loop: CASGRTADVGNTIYF. Written as DNA, the CDR3 is TGTGCCAGCGGCCGGACAGCGGATGTTGGAAACACCATATATTTT. The chain joins TRBV6-5 to TRBJ1-3; D is possibly TRBD1 (6 bases). The CDR3 totals 15 residues. The V end lost 8 bases, the J end lost 3 bases, and 17 bases lay between the germline ends. In germline, CDR1 is MNHEY, CDR2 SVGAGI.

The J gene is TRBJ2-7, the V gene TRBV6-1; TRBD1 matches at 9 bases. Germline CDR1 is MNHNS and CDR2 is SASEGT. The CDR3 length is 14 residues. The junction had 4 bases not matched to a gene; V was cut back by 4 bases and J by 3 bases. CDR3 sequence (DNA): TGTGCCAGCAGTGCGGGGACAGGGCGCTACGAGCAGTACTTC. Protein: CASSAGTGRYEQYF.

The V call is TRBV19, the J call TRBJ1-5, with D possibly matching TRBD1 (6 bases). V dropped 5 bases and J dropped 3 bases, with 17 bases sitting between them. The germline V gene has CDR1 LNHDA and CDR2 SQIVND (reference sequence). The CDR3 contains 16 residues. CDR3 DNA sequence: TGTGCCAGTAGTGAGAGACAGGTGAGCCTCAATCAGCCCCAGCATTTT. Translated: CASSERQVSLNQPQHF.

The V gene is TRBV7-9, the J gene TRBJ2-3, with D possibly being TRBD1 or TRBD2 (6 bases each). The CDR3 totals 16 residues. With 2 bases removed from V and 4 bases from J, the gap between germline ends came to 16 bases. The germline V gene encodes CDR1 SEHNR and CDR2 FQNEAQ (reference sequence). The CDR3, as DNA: TGTGCCAGCAGCTTAAATGTGGGGGGCCAGCCAGATACGCAGTATTTT. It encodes CASSLNVGGQPDTQYF.

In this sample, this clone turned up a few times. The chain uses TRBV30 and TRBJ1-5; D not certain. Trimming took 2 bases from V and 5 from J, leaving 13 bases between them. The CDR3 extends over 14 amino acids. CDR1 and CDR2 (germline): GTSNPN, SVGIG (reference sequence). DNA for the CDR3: TGTGCCTGGAGTCTGATCGGGCTGGATCAGCCCCAGCATTTT. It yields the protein CAWSLIGLDQPQHF.

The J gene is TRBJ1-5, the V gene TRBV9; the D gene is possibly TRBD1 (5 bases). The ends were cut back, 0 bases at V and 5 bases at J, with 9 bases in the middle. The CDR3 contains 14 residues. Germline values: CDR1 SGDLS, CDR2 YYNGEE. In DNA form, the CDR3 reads TGTGCCAGCAGCGTAGACAGGTTCGATCAGCCCCAGCATTTT. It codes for CASSVDRFDQPQHF.

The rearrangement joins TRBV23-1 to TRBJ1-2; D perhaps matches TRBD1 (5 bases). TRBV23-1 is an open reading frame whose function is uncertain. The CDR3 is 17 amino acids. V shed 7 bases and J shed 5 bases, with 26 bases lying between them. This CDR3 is CASKFGYRMELKYGYTF. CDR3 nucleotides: TGCGCCAGCAAGTTTGGGTACAGGATGGAGTTGAAATATGGCTACACCTTC.